This T cell receptor beta chain was identified during a study of T cell responses to AZD1222 COVID-19 vaccine (dated by TCRdb to about 2021). In the study overall: A total of 230 to 250 trial participants underwent TCR sequencing, of whom 200 to 220 had received two doses of AZD1222 and roughly 26 had received two doses of the MenACWY control vaccine. Trial participants were enrolled by age into 18-55, 56-69 and 70-plus year subgroups, with around 150, 28 and 57 TCR-sequenced participants respectively.

The CDR3 regions of human TCRbeta chains were analyzed by immunosequencing. The paper's processing steps were these. TCRs in the repertoires were matched against a reference library of SARS-CoV-2-specific TCRs that had been generated with the MIRA antigen-specificity platform. Breadth was defined as the fraction of unique TCRs that were SARS-CoV-2-associated. Depth was defined as the fraction of total T cells that were SARS-CoV-2-associated. Each spike-specific TCR was assigned to its reactive spike region and to a CD4 or CD8 class using the MIRA data. Log10-transformed breadth and depth values were compared by one-way ANOVA with Sidak's multiple comparisons tests. Imported from immuneACCESS, the table was reduced by TCRdb to in-frame sequences with V and J called. These copies leave out some clones; in studies compared against another copy, an unresolved V gene accounts for under half, and the cause of the remainder is not known. V and J calls and clone size are copied from that table; D and trimming were computed from the DNA. In all, the sample holds 95,000 to 150,000 clones, and about nine tenths of those were seen once. The biggest ten clones account for 2.6% of the sample.

The intended sense of this specimen's time point label: about 28 days (+/-7) after the second vaccine dose. AZD1222 recipients given second doses at about 4 weeks or at about 12 weeks were pooled, since spike-specific TCR depth and breadth were not found to differ between the two schedules. Vaccinee samples were obtained from the UK trials COV001 and COV002, which included a single-blind randomized controlled phase 2/3 trial of AZD1222 (ChAdOx1 nCoV-19) in healthy adults. For TCRbeta chain sequencing, PBMC samples from trial participants were taken at day 0 and at day 28 after the second dose. This clone was seen a few times. Its antigen is unknown. The sample holds no much larger clone one base away, and base qualities are not on file. Study-level results and caveats: Participants were mostly white British, with more females than males. The authors suggested clonal diversity may have been underestimated. Reportedly, close to half of the unique spike-specific TCRs recognized epitopes lying outside the regions that are mutated in the B.1.351 and B.1.1.7 variants. CD4 TCRs associated with the vaccine covered the entire spike protein, and the dominant responses were in regions 160-218 and 743-854. Conclusions about previously exposed vaccinees are limited, since just a handful of AZD1222 recipients were seropositive for SARS-CoV-2 at baseline. Because no day 14 peak-response samples were available, the repertoires could be characterized only after the peak T cell response. In the small 56-69-year group, the increase in depth fell short of significance, most likely because of low power. A significant rise in spike-specific TCR breadth and depth was observed after two AZD1222 doses relative to day 0 and relative to MenACWY recipients.

The CDR3 holds 14 amino acids from the cysteine to the phenylalanine. The only DNA kept is the CDR3, 42 bases in frame from the first base. Relative to germline, V is 4 bases shorter and J is 3 bases shorter, with 13 bases between their ends. Via the germline V gene, CDR1 is SQVTM and CDR2 ANQGSEA. The input for sequencing was peripheral blood, taken 28 days after the second AZD1222 dose. The chain employs TRBV29-1 and TRBJ2-1; a tentative D match to TRBD2 spans 5 bases. The sequence was collected from an adult who received the AZD1222 COVID-19 vaccine. The DNA sequence reads TGCAGCGTTGGTCGGACGGACTTCTACAATGAGCAGTTCTTC. Its amino acids are CSVGRTDFYNEQFF.